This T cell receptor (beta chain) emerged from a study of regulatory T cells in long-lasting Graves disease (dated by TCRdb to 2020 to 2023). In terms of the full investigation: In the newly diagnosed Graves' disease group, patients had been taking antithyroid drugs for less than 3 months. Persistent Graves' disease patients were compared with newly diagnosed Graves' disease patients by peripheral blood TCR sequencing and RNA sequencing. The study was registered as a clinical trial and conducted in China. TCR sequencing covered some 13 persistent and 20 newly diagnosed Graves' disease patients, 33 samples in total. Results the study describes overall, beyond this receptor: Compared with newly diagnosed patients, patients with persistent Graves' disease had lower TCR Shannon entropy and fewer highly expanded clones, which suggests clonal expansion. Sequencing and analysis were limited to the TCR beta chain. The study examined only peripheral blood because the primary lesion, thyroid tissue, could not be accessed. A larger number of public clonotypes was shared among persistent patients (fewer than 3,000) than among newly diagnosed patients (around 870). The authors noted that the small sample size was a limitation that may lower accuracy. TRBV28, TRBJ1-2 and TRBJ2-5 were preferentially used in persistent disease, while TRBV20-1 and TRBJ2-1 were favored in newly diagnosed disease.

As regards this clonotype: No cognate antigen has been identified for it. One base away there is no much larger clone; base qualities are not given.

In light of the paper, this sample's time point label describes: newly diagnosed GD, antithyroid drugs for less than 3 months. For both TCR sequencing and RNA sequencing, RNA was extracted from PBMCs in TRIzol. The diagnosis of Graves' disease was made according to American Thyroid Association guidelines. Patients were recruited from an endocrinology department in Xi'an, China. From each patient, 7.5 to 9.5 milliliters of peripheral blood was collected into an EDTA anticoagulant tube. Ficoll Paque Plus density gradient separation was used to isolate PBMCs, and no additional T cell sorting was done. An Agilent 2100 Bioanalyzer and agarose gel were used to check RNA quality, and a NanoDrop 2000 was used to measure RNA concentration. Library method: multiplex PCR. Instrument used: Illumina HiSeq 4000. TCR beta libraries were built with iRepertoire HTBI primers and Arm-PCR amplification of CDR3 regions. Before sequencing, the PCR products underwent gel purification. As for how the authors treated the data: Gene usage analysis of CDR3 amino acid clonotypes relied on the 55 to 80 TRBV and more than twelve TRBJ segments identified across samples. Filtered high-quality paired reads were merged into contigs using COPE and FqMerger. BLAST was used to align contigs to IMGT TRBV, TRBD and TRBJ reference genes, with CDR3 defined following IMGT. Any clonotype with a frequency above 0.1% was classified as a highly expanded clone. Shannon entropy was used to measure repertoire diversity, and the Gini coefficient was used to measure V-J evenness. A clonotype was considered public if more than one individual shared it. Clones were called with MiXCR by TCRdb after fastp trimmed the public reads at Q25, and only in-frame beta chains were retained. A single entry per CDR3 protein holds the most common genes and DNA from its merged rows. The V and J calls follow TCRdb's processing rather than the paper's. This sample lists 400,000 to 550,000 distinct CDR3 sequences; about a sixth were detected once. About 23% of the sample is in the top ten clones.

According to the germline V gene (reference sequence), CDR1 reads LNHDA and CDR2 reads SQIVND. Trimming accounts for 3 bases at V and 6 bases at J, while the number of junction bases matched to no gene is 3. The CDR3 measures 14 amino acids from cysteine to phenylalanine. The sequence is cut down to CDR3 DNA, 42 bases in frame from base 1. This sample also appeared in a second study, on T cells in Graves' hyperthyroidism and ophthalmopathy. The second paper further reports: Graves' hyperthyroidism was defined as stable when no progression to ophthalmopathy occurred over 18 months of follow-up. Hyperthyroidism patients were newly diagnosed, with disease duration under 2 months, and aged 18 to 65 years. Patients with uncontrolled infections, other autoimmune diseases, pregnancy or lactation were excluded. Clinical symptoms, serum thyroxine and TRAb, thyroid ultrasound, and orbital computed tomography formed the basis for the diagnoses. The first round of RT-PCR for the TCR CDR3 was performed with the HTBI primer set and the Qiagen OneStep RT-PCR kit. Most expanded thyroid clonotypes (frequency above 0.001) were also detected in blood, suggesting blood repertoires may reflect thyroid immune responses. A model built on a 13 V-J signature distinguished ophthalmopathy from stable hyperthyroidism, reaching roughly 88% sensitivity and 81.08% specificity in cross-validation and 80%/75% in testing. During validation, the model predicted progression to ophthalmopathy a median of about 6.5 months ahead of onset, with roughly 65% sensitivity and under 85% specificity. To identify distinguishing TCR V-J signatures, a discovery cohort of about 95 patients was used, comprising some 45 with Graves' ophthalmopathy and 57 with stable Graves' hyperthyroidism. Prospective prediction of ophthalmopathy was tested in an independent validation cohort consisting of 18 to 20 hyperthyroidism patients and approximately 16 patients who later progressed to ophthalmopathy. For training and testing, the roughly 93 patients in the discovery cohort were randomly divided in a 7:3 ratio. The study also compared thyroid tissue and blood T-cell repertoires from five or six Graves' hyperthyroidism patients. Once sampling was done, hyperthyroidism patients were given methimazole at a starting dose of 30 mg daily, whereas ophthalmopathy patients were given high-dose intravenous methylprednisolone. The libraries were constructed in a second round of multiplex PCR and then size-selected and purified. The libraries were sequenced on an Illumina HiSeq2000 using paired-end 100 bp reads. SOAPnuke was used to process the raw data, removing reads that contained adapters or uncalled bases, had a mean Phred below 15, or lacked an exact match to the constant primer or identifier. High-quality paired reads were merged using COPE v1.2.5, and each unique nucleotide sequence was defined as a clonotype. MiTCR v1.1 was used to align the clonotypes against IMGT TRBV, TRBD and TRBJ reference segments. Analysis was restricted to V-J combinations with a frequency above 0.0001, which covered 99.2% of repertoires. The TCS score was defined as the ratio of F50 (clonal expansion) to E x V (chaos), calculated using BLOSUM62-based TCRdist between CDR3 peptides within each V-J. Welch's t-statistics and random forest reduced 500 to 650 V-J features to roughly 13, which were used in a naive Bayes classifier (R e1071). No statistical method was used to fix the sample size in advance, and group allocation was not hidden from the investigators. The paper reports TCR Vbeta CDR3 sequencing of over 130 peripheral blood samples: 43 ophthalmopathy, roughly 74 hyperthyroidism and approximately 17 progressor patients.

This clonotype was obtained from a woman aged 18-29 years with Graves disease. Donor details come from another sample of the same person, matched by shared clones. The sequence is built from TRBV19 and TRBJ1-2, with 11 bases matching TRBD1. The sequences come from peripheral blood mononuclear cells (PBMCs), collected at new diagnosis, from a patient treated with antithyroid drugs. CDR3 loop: CASSIRTGGNGYTF. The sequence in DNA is TGTGCCAGTAGTATCAGGACAGGGGGCAATGGCTACACCTTC.